This T cell receptor beta chain was captured in a study of OX40 agonist ivuxolimab in advanced cancers. Comment on this clone: Its antigen is unidentified.

The assay was immunoSEQ multiplex PCR, and TCRdb's table has in-frame clones only and misses some. The sample gives around 69,000 clones, approximately 80% of which show up once; 0.65% to 0.85% is in the top ten. Whole-study findings and limits: Among T cells, CD8+ cells averaged more expanded clones than CD4+ cells. Near-lowest levels of clonal expansion characterized partial responders at 0.1-3.0 mg/kg. Doses of 0.1 to 3.0 mg/kg were accompanied by clonal expansion of CD4+ and CD8+ blood T cells by week 6.

Trimming took 4 bases from V and 2 from J, leaving 13 bases between them. The CDR3 is 14 amino acids. Germline V gene lookup returns CDR1 SGHKS and CDR2 YYEKEE (reference sequence). Sample: CD4+ or CD8+ T cells sorted from blood, taken in a trial of the OX40 agonist ivuxolimab. V and J are TRBV5-5 and TRBJ2-7; D remains unclear. This TCR derives from an adult with an advanced solid tumor such as melanoma, head and neck, liver or kidney cancer. The DNA for the CDR3 is TGTGCCAGCAGCCCGCTATTTTTTACCTACGAGCAGTACTTC. This sequence encodes CASSPLFFTYEQYF. Together with reference TRBV5-5 and TRBJ2-7, the CDR3 gives the full variable domain: DAGVTQSPTHLIKTRGQQVTLRCSPISGHKSVSWYQQVLGQGPQFIFQYYEKEERGRGNFPDRFSARQFPNYSSELNVNALLLGDSALYLCASSPLFFTYEQYFGPGTRLTVT.